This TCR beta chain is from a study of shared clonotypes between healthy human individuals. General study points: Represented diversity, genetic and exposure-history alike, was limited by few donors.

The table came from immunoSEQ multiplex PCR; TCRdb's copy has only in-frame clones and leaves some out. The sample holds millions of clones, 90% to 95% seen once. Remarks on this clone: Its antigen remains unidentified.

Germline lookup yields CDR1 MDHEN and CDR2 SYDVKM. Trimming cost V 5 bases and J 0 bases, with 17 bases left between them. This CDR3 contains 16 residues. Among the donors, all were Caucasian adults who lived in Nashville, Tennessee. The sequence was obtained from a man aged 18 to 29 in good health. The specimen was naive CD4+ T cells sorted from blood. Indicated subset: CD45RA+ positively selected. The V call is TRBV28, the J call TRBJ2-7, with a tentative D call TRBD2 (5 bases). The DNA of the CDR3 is TGTGCCAGCAGTCCCCTGGAGGTCCTGAGCTCCTACGAGCAGTACTTC. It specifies CASSPLEVLSSYEQYF.